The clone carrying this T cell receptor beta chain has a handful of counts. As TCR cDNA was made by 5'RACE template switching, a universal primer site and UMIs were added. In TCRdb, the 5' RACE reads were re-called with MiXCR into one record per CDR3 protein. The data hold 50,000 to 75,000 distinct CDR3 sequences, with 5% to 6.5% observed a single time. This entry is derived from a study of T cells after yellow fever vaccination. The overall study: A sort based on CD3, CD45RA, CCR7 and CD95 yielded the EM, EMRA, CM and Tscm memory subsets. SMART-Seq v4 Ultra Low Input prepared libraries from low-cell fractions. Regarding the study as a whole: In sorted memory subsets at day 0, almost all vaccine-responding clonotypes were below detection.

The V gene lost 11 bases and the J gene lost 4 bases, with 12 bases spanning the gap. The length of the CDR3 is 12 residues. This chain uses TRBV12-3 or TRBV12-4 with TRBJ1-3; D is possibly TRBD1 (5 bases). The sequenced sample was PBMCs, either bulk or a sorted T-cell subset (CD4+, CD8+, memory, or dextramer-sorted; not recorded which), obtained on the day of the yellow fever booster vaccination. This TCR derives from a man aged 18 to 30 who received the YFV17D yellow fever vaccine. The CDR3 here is CALSGGGNTIYF. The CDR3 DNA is TGTGCCTTGTCGGGGGGAGGAAACACCATATATTTT.